Presented here are 11 T cell receptor beta chains from one specimen sequenced in a study of long-term antiretroviral therapy in people with HIV. Survey-level resolution applied to immunoSEQ assay v3.0. The method was immunoSEQ multiplex PCR; TCRdb's version includes in-frame clones alone and lacks a portion of them. The sample has about 29,000 clones, roughly 80% seen once. Sample: unsorted PBMCs, taken 2.9 years after starting antiretroviral therapy. Source of these receptors: a man aged 50 or older with HIV.

The J gene is TRBJ1-3, the V gene TRBV5-8; D uncertain. The V and J ends lost 0 bases and 0 bases respectively, with 7 bases between them. Germline CDR1 is SGHTS and CDR2 is YDEGEE. This CDR3 is built from 15 residues. CDR3 sequence (DNA): TGTGCCAGCAGCTTGGAGCACTACTCTGGAAACACCATATATTTT. Its protein product is CASSLEHYSGNTIYF.

The genes are TRBV7-2 and TRBJ1-6, with D possibly being TRBD1 (5 bases). Trimming cost V 5 bases and J 4 bases, with 12 bases left between them. CDR3 length equals 15 residues. The germline V gene encodes CDR1 SGHTA and CDR2 FQGNSA. CDR3 nucleotide sequence: TGTGCCAGCAGCAGAAGGCAGGGATATAATTCACCCCTCCACTTT. It specifies CASSRRQGYNSPLHF.

The chain couples TRBV9 to TRBJ1-4; tentative D call: TRBD1 (6 bases). CDR1 and CDR2 from the germline V gene are SGDLS and YYNGEE. The CDR3 has 16 residues. V was trimmed by 0 bases and J by 4 bases, leaving 13 bases between them. The CDR3 loop reads CASSVEGGLSNEKLFF. The CDR3 DNA is TGTGCCAGCAGCGTAGAGGGGGGTCTTAGTAATGAAAAACTGTTTTTT.

The gene calls are TRBV5-5 and TRBJ2-7, with no clear D. This CDR3 is built from 12 residues. Germline V gene sequence: CDR1 SGHKS, CDR2 YYEKEE (reference sequence). V lost 2 bases and J lost 0, with 3 bases in between. In nucleotides, the CDR3 is TGTGCCAGCAGCTTCGGCTCCTACGAGCAGTACTTC. This translates into CASSFGSYEQYF.

The genes are TRBV5-1 and TRBJ1-4; D is ambiguous. CDR3 length: 14 residues. The ends were cut back, 4 bases at V and 7 bases at J, with 14 bases in the middle. Germline-derived CDR1 and CDR2 are SGHRS and YFSETQ. The DNA for the CDR3 is TGCGCCAGCAGCGGGGAGGCCCCTGGTGAAAAACTGTTTTTT. Encoded protein: CASSGEAPGEKLFF.

The chain couples TRBV7-2 to TRBJ2-7; unclear D gene. CDR3 length equals 11 residues. The V gene lost 5 bases and the J gene lost 3 bases, with 5 bases spanning the gap. Germline lookup yields CDR1 SGHTA and CDR2 FQGNSA. The CDR3 loop reads CASSDRYEQYF. The CDR3 DNA sequence: TGTGCCAGCAGCGACCGCTACGAGCAGTACTTC.

This chain uses TRBV18 with TRBJ1-1, with D unresolved. The CDR3 runs to 14 residues. CDR1 and CDR2 from the germline V gene are KGHSH and LQKENI. Deletions cut 6 bases from V and 1 base from J, with 12 bases between. As DNA, the CDR3 is TGTGCCAGCTCCCCCTCCGCTAAGAACACTGAAGCTTTCTTT. This translates into CASSPSAKNTEAFF.

The rearrangement links TRBV5-5 to TRBJ1-1; unclear D gene. There are 13 residues in the CDR3. Germline loops: CDR1 SGHKS, CDR2 YYEKEE (reference sequence). The V gene lost 2 bases and the J gene lost 0 bases, with 5 bases spanning the gap. The CDR3 region is CASSLPMNTEAFF. CDR3 sequence (DNA): TGTGCCAGCAGCTTACCTATGAACACTGAAGCTTTCTTT. Full variable domain (outside the CDR3, taken from reference TRBV5-5 and TRBJ1-1): DAGVTQSPTHLIKTRGQQVTLRCSPISGHKSVSWYQQVLGQGPQFIFQYYEKEERGRGNFPDRFSARQFPNYSSELNVNALLLGDSALYLCASSLPMNTEAFFGQGTRLTVV.

This clone was observed once. The gene calls are TRBV19 and TRBJ2-6; perhaps D is TRBD1 or TRBD2 (5 bases each). V shed 8 bases and J shed 3 bases, with 17 bases lying between them. Germline-derived CDR1 and CDR2 are LNHDA and SQIVND (reference sequence). The CDR3 spans 16 residues. CDR3 sequence: CASARDAAGGANVLTF. The CDR3 DNA sequence: TGTGCCAGTGCTCGGGACGCCGCGGGTGGGGCCAACGTCCTGACTTTC.

The CDR3: CASSPGQGFEQYF. CDR3 nucleotide sequence: TGTGCCAGCAGTCCGGGACAGGGGTTCGAGCAGTACTTC. The rearrangement joins TRBV27 to TRBJ2-7; the match to TRBD1 covers 10 bases. From germline, CDR1 is MNHEY and CDR2 SMNVEV (reference sequence). The CDR3 length is 13 residues. The junction had 4 bases not matched to a gene; V was cut back by 5 bases and J by 6 bases.

The chain joins TRBV7-9 to TRBJ1-2; tentative D call: TRBD1 (6 bases). Germline lookup yields CDR1 SEHNR and CDR2 FQNEAQ (reference sequence). The ends were cut back, 6 bases at V and 8 bases at J, with 25 bases in the middle. The CDR3 spans 16 residues. CDR3 residues: CASSKYKGDEARGYTF. The CDR3 coding sequence is TGTGCCAGCAGTAAATACAAGGGGGACGAGGCGAGAGGCTACACCTTC.